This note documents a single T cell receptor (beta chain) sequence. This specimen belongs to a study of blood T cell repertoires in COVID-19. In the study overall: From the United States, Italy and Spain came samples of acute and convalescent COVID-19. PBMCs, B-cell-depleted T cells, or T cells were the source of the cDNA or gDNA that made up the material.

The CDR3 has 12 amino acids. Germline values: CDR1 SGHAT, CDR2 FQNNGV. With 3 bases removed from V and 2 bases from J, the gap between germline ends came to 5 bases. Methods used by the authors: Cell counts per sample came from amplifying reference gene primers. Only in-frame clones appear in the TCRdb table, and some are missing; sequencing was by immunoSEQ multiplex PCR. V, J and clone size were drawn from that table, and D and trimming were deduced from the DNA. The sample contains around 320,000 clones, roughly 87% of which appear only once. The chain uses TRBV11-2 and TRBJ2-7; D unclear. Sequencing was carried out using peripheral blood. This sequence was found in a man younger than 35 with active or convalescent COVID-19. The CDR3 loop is CASSFTAYEQYF. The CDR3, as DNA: TGTGCCAGCAGCTTCACGGCCTACGAGCAGTACTTC.